Listed below are T cell receptor beta chains from one sample, sequenced in a study of shared T cell receptors in the human thymus. The data were produced by immunoSEQ multiplex PCR, yet TCRdb's version contains in-frame clones alone and is incomplete. There are hundreds of thousands of clones in the sample; 70% to 90% occur only once, and 0.009% to 0.0095% lies in the top ten. A further study also used this sample, focusing on human thymus T cells.

The sequenced sample consisted of thymocytes. Every receptor here comes from a boy less than two years old with a congenital heart defect. Each CDR3 is given with its conserved first and last residue. A D gene is named only where the DNA matches it firmly. The size of a clone is reported for some rows only, either as once, few or many, or as a class for expanded clones.

CASSDTQAYSNQPQHF TRBJ1-5 - - TRBV6-1
CASSLGQGVGNTIYF TRBJ1-3 - - TRBV7-9
CSSRLDTTDTQYF TRBJ2-3 - - TRBV29-1
CASSQEQSVSYEQYF TRBJ2-7 - - TRBV14
CATSRDRQEDGRASETQYF TRBJ2-5 - TRBD2 TRBV15
CASSRDRGNQPQHF TRBJ1-5 - - TRBV28
CASSHGLAGGISYEQYF TRBJ2-7 - TRBD2 TRBV13
CASSGDRVDRVHSNQPQHF TRBJ1-5 - TRBD1 TRBV10-2
CASSLINSFPGELFF TRBJ2-2 - - TRBV27
CASSQDKGTGNQPQHF TRBJ1-5 - TRBD1 TRBV4-1
CASSTGRDRVETQYF TRBJ2-5 - TRBD1 TRBV19
CASSPWSGYTDTQYF TRBJ2-3 - - TRBV18
CASSFRGDPYEQYF TRBJ2-7 - - TRBV28
CASSLSGREGRGTQYF TRBJ2-3 - TRBD2 TRBV9
CASSLGDRLEQYF TRBJ2-7 few - TRBV28
CASSHERKQGAGSYEQYF TRBJ2-7 - TRBD1 TRBV14
CASSQVRHYEQYF TRBJ2-7 - - TRBV4-1
CSVPKDRTRDTGELFF TRBJ2-2 - TRBD2 TRBV29-1
CASSLNRDNEQFF TRBJ2-1 - - TRBV7-7
CASSVRGQDYEQYF TRBJ2-7 - TRBD1 TRBV5-4
CASSSTGRTDTQYF TRBJ2-3 - - TRBV6-5
CASSSGVSGNTIYF TRBJ1-3 - - TRBV11-1
CASRQIWGRTSGTYNEQFF TRBJ2-1 - TRBD2 TRBV4-3
CASSEGEDAGNTIYF TRBJ1-3 once - TRBV6-1
CSVVLRYEQYF TRBJ2-7 - - TRBV29-1
CASSQDRDILAHEKLFF TRBJ1-4 few - TRBV4-3
CASSPSQIYEQYF TRBJ2-7 - - TRBV14
CASSLGRRSPGNTIYF TRBJ1-3 - - TRBV5-6
CASSPSREGSPTLNSPLHF TRBJ1-6 - - TRBV4-1
CASSFRGPRGRMADTQYF TRBJ2-3 - TRBD2 TRBV7-3
CASSQESPTGTTYEQYF TRBJ2-7 - - TRBV14